The TCR beta chain under discussion was sequenced for a study of shared clonotypes between healthy human individuals. Study-level points and caveats: Clonotype sharing across donors was expected to vary with sequencing depth. When compared with the clonotypes that were shared by all four sorted-subset donors, the non-shared clonotypes turned out to have lower generation probabilities.

For this clone: Its matching antigen is unknown. Different DNA sequences within this sample yield the same CDR3.

Several immunoSEQ plates received, in even portions, the genomic DNA of each subset. This table comes from immunoSEQ multiplex PCR, and its TCRdb copy is limited to in-frame clones, with some not included. This sample has some 2.3 million clones, with approximately 95% found just once. In germline, CDR1 is KGHSH, CDR2 LQKENI. Trimming pared 6 bases from V and 1 base from J, leaving 9 bases between. The CDR3 sequence is 13 residues long. Researchers partitioned CD4+ cells into CD45RA+ naive and CD45RA-negative memory subsets. The source material was naive CD4+ T cells from PBMCs. Subset here: CD45RA+ positively selected. The chain recombines TRBV18 with TRBJ1-1; D unclear. This TCR came from a man aged 18 to 35 in good health. Some clones in this sample may be carry-over from other donors' samples. Here the CDR3 DNA reads TGTGCCAGCTCTCCCATCCCGAACACTGAAGCTTTCTTT. Amino acids: CASSPIPNTEAFF.